This T cell receptor (beta chain) is from a study of long-term antiretroviral therapy in people with HIV. In the study overall: Initial samples were collected about a decade before the 2015 immediate-ART recommendation. Study results and caveats: It was observed that HIV repertoires exhibited narrower CDR3 length ranges than controls. The ART regimens used between the mid-2000s and the late 2010s may be less effective than current ones.

V was trimmed by 1 base and J by 4 bases, leaving 12 bases between them. This CDR3 region has 15 residues. CDR1 is SGDLS, CDR2 YYNGEE, per germline. Running of the v3.0 immunoSEQ assay took place at survey level. Profiling relied on immunoSEQ multiplex PCR, and the TCRdb table lists in-frame clones only, not all of them. The sample shows some 20,000 clones, over 60% of them seen only once. Until DNA extraction, the samples held between roughly 1-10 million cryopreserved PBMC. Remarks on this clone: The target antigen is unknown.

Sequencing was performed on unsorted PBMCs, taken 0.5 years before starting antiretroviral therapy. This TCR came from a man in his late teens or twenties with HIV. The genes are TRBV9 and TRBJ2-1, with D hard to call. The CDR3 DNA sequence: TGTGCCAGCAGCGTAAAGTTGGTCCCTTACAATGAGCAGTTCTTC. It codes for CASSVKLVPYNEQFF.